The next 17 T cell receptor beta chains were all read from a single sample in a study of T cell therapy after organ transplantation. The table came from immunoSEQ multiplex PCR; TCRdb's copy has only in-frame clones and leaves some out. Of 51,000 or so clones in the sample, 85% to 95% are singletons; the top ten hold around 3.1%. No antigen has been assigned to these receptors. The sequenced sample was CD8+ T cells from blood, obtained before autologous CMV-specific T cell therapy. Receptor source: a human patient who had received a solid organ transplant and had CMV disease.

The genes are TRBV7-6 and TRBJ2-1; 9 bases map to TRBD2. Germline V CDR1 and CDR2: SGHVS, FNYEAQ. CDR3 length: 15 amino acids. V lost 4 bases, J lost 7 bases, and 8 bases stayed unmatched. This CDR3 reads CASSSRGGRGNEQFF. CDR3 in DNA: TGTGCCAGCAGCTCTCGGGGCGGGAGGGGTAATGAGCAGTTCTTC.

J is TRBJ2-7 and V is TRBV9, with D perhaps matching TRBD2 (7 bases). CDR3 length equals 14 residues. Germline V gene lookup returns CDR1 SGDLS and CDR2 YYNGEE. V lost 3 bases and J lost 0, with 10 bases in between. This CDR3 is CASSAGGLSYEQYF. CDR3 bases: TGTGCCAGCAGCGCCGGGGGGCTCTCCTACGAGCAGTACTTC.

A remark on this clone: Other DNA variants within this sample encode the same CDR3. CDR3 sequence reads: CASSSGTGTHEQYF. The CDR3 nucleotides are TGTGCCAGCAGCTCCGGGACAGGGACCCACGAGCAGTACTTC. The V gene is TRBV13, the J gene TRBJ2-7; TRBD1 matches at 9 bases. The CDR3 extends over 14 amino acids. V lost 4 bases, J lost 5 bases, and 6 bases stayed unmatched. Germline assignment: CDR1 PRHDT and CDR2 FYEKMQ (reference sequence).

The chain uses TRBV29-1 and TRBJ2-5; unclear D gene. The CDR3 runs 14 residues. The ends were cut back, 0 bases at V and 1 base at J, with 9 bases in the middle. Germline loops: CDR1 SQVTM, CDR2 ANQGSEA. CDR3 nucleotides: TGCAGCGTTGAAGATCCCCAAACCCAAGAGACCCAGTACTTC. Protein product: CSVEDPQTQETQYF.

This clone has just one count. This chain's CDR3 is CASSYSNTGNYGYTF. The CDR3 DNA is TGTGCCAGCAGTTACTCGAACACGGGCAACTATGGCTACACCTTC. The rearrangement links TRBV6-6 to TRBJ1-2; D is uncertain. The CDR3 sequence is 15 residues long. The germline V and J ends were trimmed by 0 bases and 2 bases, with 10 bases remaining between them. Per the germline V gene, CDR1 is MNHNY and CDR2 is SVGAGI (reference sequence).

The chain employs TRBV5-5 and TRBJ1-1, with D unclear. The V end lost 1 base, the J end lost 9 bases, and 10 bases lay between the germline ends. CDR3 length: 12 amino acids. Germline CDR1 reads SGHKS; CDR2 reads YYEKEE (reference sequence). The CDR3 DNA reads TGTGCCAGCAGCTTGATGAAGGATCAAGCTTTCTTT. This encodes CASSLMKDQAFF.

The chain is built from TRBV25-1 and TRBJ2-7, with D possibly TRBD1 on 6 matching bases. The germline gives CDR1 MGHDK, CDR2 SYGVNS. Trimming took 3 bases from V and 3 from J, leaving 9 bases between them. The CDR3 consists of 13 residues. CDR3 residues: CASSEGHGYEQYF. Written as DNA, the CDR3 is TGTGCCAGCAGTGAGGGACACGGCTACGAGCAGTACTTC.

This chain connects TRBV11-2 to TRBJ1-6, with a possible D match to TRBD1 (6 bases). Germline CDR1 and CDR2: SGHAT and FQNNGV. The CDR3 is made up of 12 amino acids. The V and J ends lost 5 bases and 9 bases respectively, with 8 bases between them. CDR3 sequence (DNA): TGTGCCAGCAGCGTCAGGGGTTCACCCCTCCACTTT. It specifies CASSVRGSPLHF.

The chain recombines TRBV4-1 with TRBJ1-4, with D unresolved. V shed 0 bases and J shed 14 bases, with 13 bases lying between them. The CDR3 is 13 residues long. Germline V lookup: CDR1 MGHRA, CDR2 YSYEKL. The CDR3 DNA is TGCGCCAGCAGCCAAGAAGTTCGTGGATATCTGTTTTTT. Translation gives CASSQEVRGYLFF.

In nucleotides, the CDR3 is TGTGCCAGCAGCACCAGTGGGGGTAGCAATCAGCCCCAGCATTTT. As protein: CASSTSGGSNQPQHF. This chain joins TRBV9 and TRBJ1-5; D possibly corresponds to TRBD1 (5 bases). Trimming pared 4 bases from V and 0 bases from J, leaving 11 bases between. Germline V gives CDR1 SGDLS, CDR2 YYNGEE. This CDR3 region has 15 residues. The full variable domain, with the rest looked up from reference TRBV9 and TRBJ1-5, is DSGVTQTPKHLITATGQRVTLRCSPRSGDLSVYWYQQSLDQGLQFLIQYYNGEERAKGNILERFSAQQFPDLHSELNLSSLELGDSALYFCASSTSGGSNQPQHFGDGTRLSIL.

The chain couples TRBV19 to TRBJ1-2, with a weak D call TRBD1 (5 bases). Germline CDR1 LNHDA, CDR2 SQIVND (reference sequence). CDR3 length: 15 amino acids. The ends were cut back, 7 bases at V and 3 bases at J, with 18 bases in the middle. The CDR3 reads CASIPLEGSDYGYTF. The CDR3 bases are TGTGCCAGTATCCCCCTGGAGGGGTCGGACTATGGCTACACCTTC. Together with reference TRBV19 and TRBJ1-2, the CDR3 gives the full variable domain: DGGITQSPKYLFRKEGQNVTLSCEQNLNHDAMYWYRQDPGQGLRLIYYSQIVNDFQKGDIAEGYSVSREKKESFPLTVTSAQKNPTAFYLCASIPLEGSDYGYTFGSGTRLTVV.

This clone is termed medium-sized. V gene TRBV19 combines with J gene TRBJ2-1; D not certain. CDR3 length equals 15 residues. V dropped 1 base and J dropped 5 bases, with 12 bases sitting between them. Germline CDR1 LNHDA, CDR2 SQIVND (reference sequence). CDR3 DNA: TGTGCCAGTAGTATAGGACCCCTTCCCCACAATGAGCAGTTCTTC. Translated: CASSIGPLPHNEQFF.

V is TRBV25-1 and J is TRBJ2-1; TRBD2 might be the D (6 bases). The CDR3 runs to 15 residues. Germline-derived CDR1 and CDR2 are MGHDK and SYGVNS. Trimming stripped 4 bases from V and 8 bases from J, with 18 bases between. In DNA form, the CDR3 reads TGTGCCAGCAGTGTCCCGGCGGGAAACGCCCATGAGCAGTTCTTC. Its translation is CASSVPAGNAHEQFF.

This rearrangement joins TRBV7-2 to TRBJ1-2, with 8 bases that match TRBD1. This CDR3 has 15 amino acids. The germline V gene has CDR1 SGHTA and CDR2 FQGNSA. V was pared by 6 bases and J by 3 bases, with 9 bases of the junction left unmatched. CDR3 loop: CASRPVTGDDYGYTF. The CDR3 DNA reads as TGTGCCAGCAGACCCGTGACAGGGGACGACTATGGCTACACCTTC.

The chain employs TRBV7-8 and TRBJ2-1, with 9 nucleotides matching TRBD2. Germline V gene sequence: CDR1 SGHVS, CDR2 FQNEAQ. The CDR3 length is 14 residues. Losses at the gene ends were 10 bases for V and 5 bases for J; bases not matched to a gene: 9. CDR3 protein: CATAGGDWDNEQFF. In DNA, the CDR3 is TGTGCCACAGCGGGGGGCGATTGGGACAATGAGCAGTTCTTC.

The chain has TRBV19 and TRBJ1-5; D remains unclear. The CDR3 totals 15 residues. V lost 0 bases and J lost 0, with 6 bases in between. In germline, CDR1 is LNHDA, CDR2 SQIVND (reference sequence). As DNA, the CDR3 is TGTGCCAGTAGTATAGACCTTTATAGCAATCAGCCCCAGCATTTT. Protein: CASSIDLYSNQPQHF.

V gene TRBV27 combines with J gene TRBJ2-2, with TRBD1 as a possible D gene (7 bases). CDR1 and CDR2 from the germline V gene are MNHEY and SMNVEV (reference sequence). Deletions cut 6 bases from V and 7 bases from J, with 15 bases between. The length of the CDR3 is 14 residues. CDR3 region: CASSPGGPGGELFF. CDR3 DNA: TGTGCCAGCAGCCCAGGGGGGCCGGGCGGGGAGCTGTTTTTT.